Listed below are T cell receptor beta chains from one sample, sequenced in a study of PD-1 blockade in classical Hodgkin lymphoma. Repertoires were generated with immunoSEQ multiplex PCR, while TCRdb's copy carries only in-frame clones and drops some. This table has 20,000 to 25,000 clones, around three quarters appearing once. Sequencing was performed on peripheral blood mononuclear cells (PBMCs), taken before the second cycle of nivolumab. These TCRs come from a human donor with classical Hodgkin lymphoma. CDR3s include the opening cysteine and the closing phenylalanine or tryptophan.

CASSPRGRDMGTQYF | TRBV7-8 | 15
CSVVGDRADNEQFF | TRBV29-1 | 14
CASSLAQRGEQFF | TRBV7-6 | 13
CASSFRSSSYNEQFF | TRBV7-2 | 15
CASSLPGWGLKGETQYF | TRBV28 | 17
CASSVRTPRGGDNEQFF | TRBV11-2 | 17
CASGLAGANTQYF | TRBV6-1 | 13
CASRRESNYGYTF | TRBV7-9 | 13
CAISNTGELFF | TRBV10-3 | 11
CASSFQGANTGELFF | TRBV5-1 | 15